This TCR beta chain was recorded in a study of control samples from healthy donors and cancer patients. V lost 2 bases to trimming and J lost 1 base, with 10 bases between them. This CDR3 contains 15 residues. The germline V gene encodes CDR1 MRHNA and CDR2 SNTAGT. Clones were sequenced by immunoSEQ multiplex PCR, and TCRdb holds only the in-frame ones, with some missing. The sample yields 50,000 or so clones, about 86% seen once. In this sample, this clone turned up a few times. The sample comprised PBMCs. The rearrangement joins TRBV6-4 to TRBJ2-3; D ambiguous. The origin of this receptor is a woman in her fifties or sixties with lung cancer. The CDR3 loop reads CASSDGLGGTDTQYF. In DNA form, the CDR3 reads TGTGCCAGCAGTGACGGGCTTGGAGGCACAGATACGCAGTATTTT.